This T cell receptor beta chain comes out of a study of blood T cell repertoires in COVID-19. Overall study context: Samples taken during acute and convalescent COVID-19 were collected in the United States, Italy and Spain.

This clone was seen only a few times. The CDR3 is 13 residues long. Germline values: CDR1 SQVTM, CDR2 ANQGSEA. Germline trimming cut 7 bases from V and 2 bases from J; bases unmatched to any gene: 2. Under the authors' procedure: Researchers report that nucleated cell counts were estimated from reference gene primer amplification. Profiled with immunoSEQ multiplex PCR; TCRdb holds only in-frame clones, not every one. V, J and clone size are those of that table, while D and trimming were read from the DNA. The sample yields some 110,000 clones, 87% seen once. This sequence was found in a human donor in a cohort sampled during active COVID-19. This chain uses TRBV29-1 with TRBJ1-5, with 10 bases fitting TRBD1. The specimen was peripheral blood. CDR3 sequence reads: CSAGTGGNQPQHF. For the CDR3, the DNA is TGCAGCGCCGGGACAGGGGGCAATCAGCCCCAGCATTTT.